The following is a T cell receptor beta chain sequence with its context. These data belong to a study of blood T cell repertoires in COVID-19. Across the whole study: In each case, the material was cDNA or gDNA derived from T cells, B-cell-depleted T cells, or PBMCs.

Authors' analysis steps: Amplification with reference gene primers provided the estimates of nucleated cell counts. Assay: immunoSEQ multiplex PCR; the TCRdb copy retains only in-frame clones and omits some. V and J calls and clone size are as listed in that table; D and trimming were resolved from the DNA. The sample has tens of thousands of clones; 65% to 80% are singletons. This CDR3 has 15 residues. Germline trimming cut 5 bases from V and 7 bases from J; bases unmatched to any gene: 11. Germline V gives CDR1 SGHTA, CDR2 FQGNSA. The material sequenced was peripheral blood. The TCR comes from a woman aged 80 or older with active or convalescent COVID-19. The chain employs TRBV7-2 and TRBJ1-2, with 9 positions matching TRBD1. The chain's CDR3 is CASSLRGDRDFGYTF. CDR3 in DNA: TGTGCCAGCAGCCTGAGGGGGGACAGGGATTTTGGCTACACCTTC.